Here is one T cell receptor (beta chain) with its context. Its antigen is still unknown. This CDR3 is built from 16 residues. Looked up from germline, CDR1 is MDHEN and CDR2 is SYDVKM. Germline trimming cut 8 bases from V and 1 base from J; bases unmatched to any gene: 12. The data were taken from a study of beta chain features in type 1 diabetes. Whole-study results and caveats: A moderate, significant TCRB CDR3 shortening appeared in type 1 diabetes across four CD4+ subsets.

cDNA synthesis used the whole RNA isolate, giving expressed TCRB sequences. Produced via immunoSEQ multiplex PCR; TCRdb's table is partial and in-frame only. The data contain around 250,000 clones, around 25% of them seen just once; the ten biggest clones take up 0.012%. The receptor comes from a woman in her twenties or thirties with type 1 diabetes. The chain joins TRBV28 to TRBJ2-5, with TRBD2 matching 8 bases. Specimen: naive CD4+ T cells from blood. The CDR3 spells CASGLLLTSGQETQYF. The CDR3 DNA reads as TGTGCCAGCGGTCTATTGCTCACTAGCGGCCAAGAGACCCAGTACTTC. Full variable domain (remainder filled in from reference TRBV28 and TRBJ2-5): DVKVTQSSRYLVKRTGEKVFLECVQDMDHENMFWYRQDPGLGLRLIYFSYDVKMKEKGDIPEGYSVSREKKERFSLILESASTNQTSMYLCASGLLLTSGQETQYFGPGTRLLVL.